This TCR beta chain was recovered during a study of blood T cell repertoires in COVID-19. A note on this clone: A read error may produce the germline difference seen at one junction end.

This table comes from immunoSEQ multiplex PCR, and its TCRdb copy is limited to in-frame clones, with some not included. The repertoire consists of roughly 250,000 clones, with 85% to 95% occurring once and the leading ten covering about 0.8%. Germline loops: CDR1 SGHTA, CDR2 FQGNSA. The CDR3 has 13 amino acids. This clonotype originated in a man aged 25-45 years with COVID-19, enrolled during active disease. Input material: peripheral blood. The chain has TRBV7-2 and TRBJ1-2; TRBD1 matches at 10 bases. The CDR3 is CASSLAVGDRGIF. As DNA, the CDR3 is TGTGCCAGCAGCTTAGCGGTGGGGGACAGGGGCATCTTC.